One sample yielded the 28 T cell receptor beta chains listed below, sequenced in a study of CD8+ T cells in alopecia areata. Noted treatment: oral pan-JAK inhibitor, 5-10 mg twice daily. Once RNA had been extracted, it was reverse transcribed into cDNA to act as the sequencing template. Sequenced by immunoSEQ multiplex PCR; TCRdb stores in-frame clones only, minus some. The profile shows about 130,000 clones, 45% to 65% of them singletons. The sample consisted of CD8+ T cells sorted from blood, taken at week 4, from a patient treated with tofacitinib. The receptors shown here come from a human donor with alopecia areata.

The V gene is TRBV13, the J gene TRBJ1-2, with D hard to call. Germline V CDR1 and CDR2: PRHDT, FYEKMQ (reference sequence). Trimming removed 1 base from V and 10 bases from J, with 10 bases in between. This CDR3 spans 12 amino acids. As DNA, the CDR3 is TGTGCCAGCAGCTTAGACGACGAGATCTACACCTTC. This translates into CASSLDDEIYTF.

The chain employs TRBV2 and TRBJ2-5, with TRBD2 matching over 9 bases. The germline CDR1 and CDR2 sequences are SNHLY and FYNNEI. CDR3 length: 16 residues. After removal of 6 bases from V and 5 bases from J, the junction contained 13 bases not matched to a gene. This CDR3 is CASSYRGGGAQETQYF. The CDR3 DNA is TGTGCCAGCAGCTACCGCGGCGGGGGGGCCCAGGAGACCCAGTACTTC.

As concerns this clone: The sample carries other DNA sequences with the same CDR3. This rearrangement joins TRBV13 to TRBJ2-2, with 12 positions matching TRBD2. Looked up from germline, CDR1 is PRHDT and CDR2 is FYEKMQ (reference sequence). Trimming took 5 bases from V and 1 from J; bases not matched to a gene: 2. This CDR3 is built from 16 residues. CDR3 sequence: CASSLGLAGNTGELFF. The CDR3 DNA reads TGTGCCAGCAGCCTGGGACTAGCGGGGAACACCGGGGAGCTGTTTTTT. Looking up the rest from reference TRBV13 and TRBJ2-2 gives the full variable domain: AAGVIQSPRHLIKEKRETATLKCYPIPRHDTVYWYQQGPGQDPQFLISFYEKMQSDKGSIPDRFSAQQFSDYHSELNMSSLELGDSALYFCASSLGLAGNTGELFFGEGSRLTVL.

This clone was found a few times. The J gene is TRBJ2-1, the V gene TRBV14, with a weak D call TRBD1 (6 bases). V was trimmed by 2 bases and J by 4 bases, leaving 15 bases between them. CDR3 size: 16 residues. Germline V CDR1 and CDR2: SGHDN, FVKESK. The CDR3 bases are TGTGCCAGCAGCCAACCTCGACAGGCCGTATACAATGAGCAGTTCTTC. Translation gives CASSQPRQAVYNEQFF.

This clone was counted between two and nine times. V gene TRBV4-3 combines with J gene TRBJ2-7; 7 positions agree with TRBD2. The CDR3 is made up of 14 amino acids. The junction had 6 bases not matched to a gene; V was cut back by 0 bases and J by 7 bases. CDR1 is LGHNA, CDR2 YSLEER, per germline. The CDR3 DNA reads TGCGCCAGCAGCCAAGATGGGAGGGCCTGGGAGCAGTACTTC. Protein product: CASSQDGRAWEQYF.

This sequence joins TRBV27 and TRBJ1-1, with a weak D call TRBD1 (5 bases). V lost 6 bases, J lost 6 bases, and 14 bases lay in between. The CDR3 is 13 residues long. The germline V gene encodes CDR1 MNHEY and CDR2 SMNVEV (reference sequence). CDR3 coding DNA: TGTGCCAGCAGCAATTCAGGGATCGCTGAAGCTTTCTTT. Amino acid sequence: CASSNSGIAEAFF.

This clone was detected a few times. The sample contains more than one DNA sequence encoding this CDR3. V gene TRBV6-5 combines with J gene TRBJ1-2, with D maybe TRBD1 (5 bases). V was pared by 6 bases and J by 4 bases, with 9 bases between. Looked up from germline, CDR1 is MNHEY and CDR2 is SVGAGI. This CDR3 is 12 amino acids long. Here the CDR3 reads CASSPGAYGYTF. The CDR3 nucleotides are TGTGCCAGCAGCCCTGGGGCCTATGGCTACACCTTC.

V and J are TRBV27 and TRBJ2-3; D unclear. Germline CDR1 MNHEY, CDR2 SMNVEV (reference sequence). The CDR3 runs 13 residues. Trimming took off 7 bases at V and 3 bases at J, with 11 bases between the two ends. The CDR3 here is CASTTRATDTQYF. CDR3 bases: TGTGCCAGCACCACCCGAGCGACAGATACGCAGTATTTT.

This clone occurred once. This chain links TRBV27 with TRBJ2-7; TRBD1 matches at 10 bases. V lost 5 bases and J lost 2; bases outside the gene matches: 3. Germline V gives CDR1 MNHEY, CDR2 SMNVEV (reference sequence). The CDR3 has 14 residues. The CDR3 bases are TGTGCCAGCAGTCTGGGGACAGGGGCCTACGAGCAGTACTTC. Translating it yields CASSLGTGAYEQYF.

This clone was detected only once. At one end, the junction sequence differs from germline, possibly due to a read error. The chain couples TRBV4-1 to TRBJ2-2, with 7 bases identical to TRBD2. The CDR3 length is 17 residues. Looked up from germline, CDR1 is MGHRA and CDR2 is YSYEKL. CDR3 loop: CASSQDPGLLNTGKLFF. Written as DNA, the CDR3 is TGCGCCAGCAGCCAGGACCCGGGACTATTAAACACCGGGAAGCTGTTTTTT.

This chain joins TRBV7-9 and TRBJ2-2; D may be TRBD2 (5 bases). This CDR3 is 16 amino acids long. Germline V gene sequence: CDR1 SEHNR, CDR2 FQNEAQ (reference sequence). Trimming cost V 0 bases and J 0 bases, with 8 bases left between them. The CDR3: CASSLASGSNTGELFF. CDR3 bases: TGTGCCAGCAGCTTAGCGTCGGGGTCGAACACCGGGGAGCTGTTTTTT.

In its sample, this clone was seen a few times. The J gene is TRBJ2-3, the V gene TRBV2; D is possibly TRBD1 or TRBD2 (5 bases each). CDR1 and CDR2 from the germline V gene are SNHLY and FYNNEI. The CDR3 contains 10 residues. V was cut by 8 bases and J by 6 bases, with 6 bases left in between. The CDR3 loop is CASGGDTQYF. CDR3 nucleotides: TGTGCCAGCGGGGGTGATACGCAGTATTTT.

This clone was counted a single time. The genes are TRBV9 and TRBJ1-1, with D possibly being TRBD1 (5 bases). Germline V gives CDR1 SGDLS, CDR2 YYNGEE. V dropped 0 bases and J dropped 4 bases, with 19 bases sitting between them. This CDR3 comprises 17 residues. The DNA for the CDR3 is TGTGCCAGCAGCGTAGTGACGGCGTCAGGGAGGGGCACTGAAGCTTTCTTT. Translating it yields CASSVVTASGRGTEAFF.

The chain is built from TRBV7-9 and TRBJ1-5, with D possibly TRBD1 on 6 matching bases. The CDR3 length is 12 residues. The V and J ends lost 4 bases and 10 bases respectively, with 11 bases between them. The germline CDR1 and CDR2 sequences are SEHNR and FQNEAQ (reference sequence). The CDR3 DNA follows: TGTGCCAGCAGCTCCAAGGGGGGACCCCAGCATTTT. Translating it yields CASSSKGGPQHF.

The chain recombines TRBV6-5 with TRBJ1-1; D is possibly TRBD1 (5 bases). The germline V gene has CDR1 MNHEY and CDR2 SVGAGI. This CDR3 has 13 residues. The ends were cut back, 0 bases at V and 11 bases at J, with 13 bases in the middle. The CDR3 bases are TGTGCCAGCAGTTACTCGTTGGGGCACGGGGCTTTCTTT. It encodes CASSYSLGHGAFF.

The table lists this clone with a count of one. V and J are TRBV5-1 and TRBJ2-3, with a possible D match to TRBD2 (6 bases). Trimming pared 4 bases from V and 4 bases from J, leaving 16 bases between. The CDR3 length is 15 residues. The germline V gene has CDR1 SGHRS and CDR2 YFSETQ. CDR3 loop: CASSSYRERADTQYF. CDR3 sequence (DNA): TGCGCCAGCAGCAGTTACCGGGAGAGAGCAGATACGCAGTATTTT.

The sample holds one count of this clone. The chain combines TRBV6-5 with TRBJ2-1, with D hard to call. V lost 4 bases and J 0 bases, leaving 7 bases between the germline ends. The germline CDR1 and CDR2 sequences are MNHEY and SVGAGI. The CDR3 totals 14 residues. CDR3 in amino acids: CASSWASSYNEQFF. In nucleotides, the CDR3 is TGTGCCAGCAGTTGGGCCAGCTCCTACAATGAGCAGTTCTTC.

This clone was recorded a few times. The CDR3, as DNA: TGCAGCGTTGAATCCGGCTATGGCTACACCTTC. Protein product: CSVESGYGYTF. The chain joins TRBV29-1 to TRBJ1-2; D ambiguous. CDR1 and CDR2 from the germline V gene are SQVTM and ANQGSEA. V was shortened by 2 bases and J by 4 bases, with 5 bases between the two germline ends. This CDR3 region has 11 residues.

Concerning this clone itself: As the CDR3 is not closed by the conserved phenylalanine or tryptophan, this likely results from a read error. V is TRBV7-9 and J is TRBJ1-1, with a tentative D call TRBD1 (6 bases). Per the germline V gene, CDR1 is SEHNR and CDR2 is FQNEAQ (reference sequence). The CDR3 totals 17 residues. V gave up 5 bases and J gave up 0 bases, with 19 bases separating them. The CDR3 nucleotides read TGTGCCAGCAGCCCGGACAGCGCCCGTATTTTGAACACTGAAGCTTTCCTT. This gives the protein CASSPDSARILNTEAFL.

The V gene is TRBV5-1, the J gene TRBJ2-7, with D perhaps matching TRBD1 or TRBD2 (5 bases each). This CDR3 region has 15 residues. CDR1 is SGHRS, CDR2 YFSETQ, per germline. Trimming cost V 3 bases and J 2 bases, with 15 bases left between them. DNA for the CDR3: TGCGCCAGCAGCTCAGGGACGTGGGGACCCTACGAGCAGTACTTC. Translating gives CASSSGTWGPYEQYF.

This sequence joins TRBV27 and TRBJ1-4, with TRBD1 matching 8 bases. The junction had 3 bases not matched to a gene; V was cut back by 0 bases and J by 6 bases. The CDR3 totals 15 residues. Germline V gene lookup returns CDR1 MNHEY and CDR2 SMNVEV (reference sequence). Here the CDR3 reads CASSLSAGGYEKLFF. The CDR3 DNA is TGTGCCAGCAGTTTATCGGCAGGGGGCTATGAAAAACTGTTTTTT.

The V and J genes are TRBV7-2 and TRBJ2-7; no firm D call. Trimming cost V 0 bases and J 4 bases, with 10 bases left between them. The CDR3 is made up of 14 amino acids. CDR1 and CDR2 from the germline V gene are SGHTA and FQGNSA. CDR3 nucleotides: TGTGCCAGCAGCTTAGCTAGTTCCCGATACGAGCAGTACTTC. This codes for CASSLASSRYEQYF. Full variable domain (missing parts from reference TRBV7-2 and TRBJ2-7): GAGVSQSPSNKVTEKGKDVELRCDPISGHTALYWYRQSLGQGLEFLIYFQGNSAPDKSGLPSDRFSAERTGGSVSTLTIQRTQQEDSAVYLCASSLASSRYEQYFGPGTRLTVT.

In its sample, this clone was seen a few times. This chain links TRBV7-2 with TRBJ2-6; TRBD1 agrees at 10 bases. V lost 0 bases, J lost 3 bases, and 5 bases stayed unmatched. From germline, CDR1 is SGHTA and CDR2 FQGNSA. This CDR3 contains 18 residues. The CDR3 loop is CASSLATGGEDGANVLTF. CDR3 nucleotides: TGTGCCAGCAGCTTAGCGACAGGGGGCGAGGATGGGGCCAACGTCCTGACTTTC.

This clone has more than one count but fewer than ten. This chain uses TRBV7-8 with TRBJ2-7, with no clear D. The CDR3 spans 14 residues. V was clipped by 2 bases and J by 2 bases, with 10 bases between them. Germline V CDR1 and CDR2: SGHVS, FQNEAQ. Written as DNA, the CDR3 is TGTGCCAGCAGCTTATCTTCCGATCCCTACGAGCAGTACTTC. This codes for CASSLSSDPYEQYF.

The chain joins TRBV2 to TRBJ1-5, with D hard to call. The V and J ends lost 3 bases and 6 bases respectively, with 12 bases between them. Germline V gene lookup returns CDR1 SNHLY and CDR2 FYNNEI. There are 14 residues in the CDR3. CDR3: CASSDLADPQPQHF. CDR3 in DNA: TGTGCCAGCAGTGATTTGGCAGACCCTCAGCCCCAGCATTTT.

CDR3 residues: CASSSTGLGGIGSPLHF. In DNA form, the CDR3 reads TGTGCCAGCAGCTCTACAGGGCTTGGGGGGATTGGTTCACCCCTCCACTTT. The chain carries TRBV13 and TRBJ1-6; D is possibly TRBD1 (6 bases). The V end was cut by 4 bases, the J end by 9 bases, with 22 bases between. The CDR3 is 17 residues long. Germline V gives CDR1 PRHDT, CDR2 FYEKMQ (reference sequence).

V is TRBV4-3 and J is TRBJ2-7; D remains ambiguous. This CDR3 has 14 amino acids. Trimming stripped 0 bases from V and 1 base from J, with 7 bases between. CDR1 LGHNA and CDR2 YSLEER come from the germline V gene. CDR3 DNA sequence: TGCGCCAGCAGCCAAGATCGGAGTTCCTACGAGCAGTACTTC. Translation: CASSQDRSSYEQYF.

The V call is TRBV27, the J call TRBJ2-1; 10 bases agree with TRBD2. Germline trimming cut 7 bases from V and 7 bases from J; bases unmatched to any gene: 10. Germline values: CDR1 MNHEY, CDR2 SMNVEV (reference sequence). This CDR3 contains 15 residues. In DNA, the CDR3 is TGTGCCAGCAAACCCCTAGCGGGGGTCCGAAATGAGCAGTTCTTC. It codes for CASKPLAGVRNEQFF.